This TCR beta chain came from a study of Graves' ophthalmopathy and Graves' hyperthyroidism. Study background: Untreated patients at initial diagnosis provided peripheral blood.

Study-level results: Prediction of ophthalmopathy progression reached around 71% sensitivity and approximately 75% specificity.

V gave up 5 bases and J gave up 9 bases, with 17 bases separating them. The germline V gene encodes CDR1 SGHAT and CDR2 FQNNGV. The CDR3 is made up of 13 amino acids. Points on this clonotype: Its antigen is not identified.

A volume of over 9 ml of fresh peripheral blood supplied the PBMCs. Amplification of TCR beta CDR3 regions used RNA transcripts. HTBI primers were employed in first-round RT-PCR, then a second-round multiplex PCR followed. TCRdb itself ran the multiplex PCR reads through MiXCR, one entry per CDR3 protein. The sample has approximately 700,000 distinct CDR3 sequences; 40% are singletons. This receptor was taken from an adult man with Graves' ophthalmopathy. This chain joins TRBV11-2 and TRBJ2-7; weak D call: TRBD2 (6 bases). Sequencing was performed on peripheral blood. The CDR3, as DNA: TGTGCCAGCAGCCAAGGGACGTTCGGGGGGCAGTACTTC. This gives the protein CASSQGTFGGQYF.